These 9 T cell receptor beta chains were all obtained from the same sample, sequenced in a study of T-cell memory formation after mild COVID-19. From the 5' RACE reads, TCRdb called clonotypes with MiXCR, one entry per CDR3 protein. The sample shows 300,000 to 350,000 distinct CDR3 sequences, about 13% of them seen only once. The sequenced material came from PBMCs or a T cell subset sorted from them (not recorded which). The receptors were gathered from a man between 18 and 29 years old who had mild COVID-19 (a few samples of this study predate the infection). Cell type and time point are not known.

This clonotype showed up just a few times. The CDR3 region is CASTSTEKDYGYTF. The DNA of the CDR3 is TGTGCCAGCACTTCGACCGAGAAAGACTATGGCTACACCTTC. The rearrangement uses TRBV6-6 and TRBJ1-2; D not certain. Germline-derived CDR1 and CDR2 are MNHNY and SVGAGI (reference sequence). V dropped 7 bases and J dropped 3 bases, with 15 bases sitting between them. The CDR3 covers 14 residues.

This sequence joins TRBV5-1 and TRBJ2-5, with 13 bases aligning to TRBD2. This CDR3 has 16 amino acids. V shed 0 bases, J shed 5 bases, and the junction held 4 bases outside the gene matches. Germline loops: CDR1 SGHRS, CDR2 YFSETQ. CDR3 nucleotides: TGCGCCAGCAGCTTGGGGACTAGCGGGGGATCGGAGACCCAGTACTTC. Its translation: CASSLGTSGGSETQYF.

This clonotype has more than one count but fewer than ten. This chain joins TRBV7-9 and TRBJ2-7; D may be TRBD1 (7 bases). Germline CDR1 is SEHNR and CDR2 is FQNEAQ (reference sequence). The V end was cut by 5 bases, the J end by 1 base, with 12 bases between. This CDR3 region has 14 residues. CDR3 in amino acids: CASSGGTASYEQYV. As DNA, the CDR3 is TGTGCCAGCAGCGGCGGGACAGCTTCCTACGAGCAGTACGTC.

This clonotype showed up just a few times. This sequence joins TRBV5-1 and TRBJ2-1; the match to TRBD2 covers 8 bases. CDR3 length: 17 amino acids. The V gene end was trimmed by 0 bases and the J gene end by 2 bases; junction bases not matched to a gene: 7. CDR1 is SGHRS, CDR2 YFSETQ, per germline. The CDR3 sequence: CASSLAGGARAYNEQFF. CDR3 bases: TGCGCCAGCAGCTTGGCCGGGGGGGCGAGGGCCTACAATGAGCAGTTCTTC.

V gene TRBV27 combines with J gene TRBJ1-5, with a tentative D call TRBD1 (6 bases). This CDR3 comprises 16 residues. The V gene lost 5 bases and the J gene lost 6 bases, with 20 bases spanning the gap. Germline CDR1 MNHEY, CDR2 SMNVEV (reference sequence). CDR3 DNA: TGTGCCAGCAGTCCCTCGACAAAGGGGGTGCGTCAGCCCCAGCATTTT. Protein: CASSPSTKGVRQPQHF.

This CDR3 reads CASSFKGGAGGEKLFF. The CDR3 bases are TGTGCCAGCAGCTTTAAGGGGGGTGCAGGTGGTGAAAAACTGTTTTTT. V gene TRBV7-9 combines with J gene TRBJ1-4, with D possibly TRBD1 on 6 matching bases. Germline V gene data show CDR1 as SEHNR and CDR2 as FQNEAQ (reference sequence). CDR3 size: 16 residues. V lost 3 bases and J 7 bases, leaving 18 bases between the germline ends.

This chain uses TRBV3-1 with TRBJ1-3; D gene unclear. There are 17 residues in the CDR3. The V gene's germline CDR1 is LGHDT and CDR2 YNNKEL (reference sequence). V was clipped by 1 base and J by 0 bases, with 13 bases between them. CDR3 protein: CASSQVLSAVSGNTIYF. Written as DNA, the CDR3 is TGTGCCAGCAGCCAAGTCCTGTCGGCAGTCTCTGGAAACACCATATATTTT. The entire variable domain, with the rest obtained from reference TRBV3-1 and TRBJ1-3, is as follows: DTAVSQTPKYLVTQMGNDKSIKCEQNLGHDTMYWYKQDSKKFLKIMFSYNNKELIINETVPNRFSPKSPDKAHLNLHINSLELGDSAVYFCASSQVLSAVSGNTIYFGEGSWLTVV.

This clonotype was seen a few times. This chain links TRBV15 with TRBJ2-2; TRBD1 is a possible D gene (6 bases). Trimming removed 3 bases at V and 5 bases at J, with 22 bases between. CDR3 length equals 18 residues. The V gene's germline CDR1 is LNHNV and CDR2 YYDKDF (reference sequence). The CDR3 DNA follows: TGTGCCACCAGCAGCCAGGGGTCCTCTCAATTTTTTACCGGGGAGCTGTTTTTT. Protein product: CATSSQGSSQFFTGELFF. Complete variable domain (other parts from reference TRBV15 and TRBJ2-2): DAMVIQNPRYQVTQFGKPVTLSCSQTLNHNVMYWYQQKSSQAPKLLFHYYDKDFNNEADTPDNFQSRRPNTSFCFLDIRSPGLGDTAMYLCATSSQGSSQFFTGELFFGEGSRLTVL.

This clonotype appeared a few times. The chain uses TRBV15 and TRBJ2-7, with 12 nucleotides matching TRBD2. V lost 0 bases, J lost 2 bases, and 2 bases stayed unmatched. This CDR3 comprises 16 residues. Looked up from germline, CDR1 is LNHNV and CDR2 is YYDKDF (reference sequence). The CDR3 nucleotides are TGTGCCACCAGCAGAGATCGGACTAGCGGGGCCTACGAGCAGTACTTC. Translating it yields CATSRDRTSGAYEQYF.